This entry lists 11 T cell receptor beta chains sequenced from one sample in a study of cytomegalovirus exposure and HLA in healthy donors. The PCR contained 60 Vbeta and 13 Jbeta primers. Produced via immunoSEQ multiplex PCR; TCRdb's table is partial and in-frame only. The repertoire holds fewer than 120,000 clones, with under 85% as singletons. Sequencing was done on a sample of PBMCs. These receptors were collected from a man younger than 40 in good health and CMV-seropositive.

The V gene is TRBV15, the J gene TRBJ2-3, with D perhaps TRBD2 (6 bases). The V gene's germline CDR1 is LNHNV and CDR2 YYDKDF (reference sequence). V was clipped by 3 bases and J by 2 bases, with 18 bases between them. CDR3 size: 17 residues. The CDR3 here is CATSSISGWVLTDTQYF. CDR3 DNA sequence: TGTGCCACCAGCAGTATAAGCGGGTGGGTACTCACAGATACGCAGTATTTT.

J is TRBJ2-1 and V is TRBV12-5; D is possibly TRBD2 (6 bases). V lost 3 bases, J lost 12 bases, and 18 bases lay in between. CDR3 size: 14 residues. CDR1 is LGHNT and CDR2 is FRNRAP in the germline V gene. CDR3 residues: CASGFAMGGEGQFF. The CDR3 DNA reads as TGTGCTAGTGGTTTTGCTATGGGGGGTGAAGGGCAGTTCTTC.

J is TRBJ2-1 and V is TRBV19, with TRBD2 identical over 7 bases. Germline values: CDR1 LNHDA, CDR2 SQIVND (reference sequence). The CDR3 extends over 11 amino acids. CDR3 sequence reads: CASGPYNEQFF. CDR3 sequence (DNA): TGTGCTAGCGGGCCTTACAATGAGCAGTTCTTC.

J is TRBJ2-7 and V is TRBV18; 16 nucleotides match TRBD2. Trimming cost V 3 bases and J 7 bases; bases outside gene matches: 9. This CDR3 region has 17 residues. Germline assignment: CDR1 KGHSH and CDR2 LQKENI. The CDR3 spells CASSPPGTSGGAGEQYF. In DNA form, the CDR3 reads TGTGCCAGCTCACCCCCCGGGACTAGCGGGGGGGCGGGTGAGCAGTACTTC.

The rearrangement uses TRBV29-1 and TRBJ2-5; D call uncertain. Germline CDR1 is SQVTM and CDR2 is ANQGSEA. The CDR3 extends over 12 amino acids. V shed 4 bases and J shed 7 bases, with 13 bases lying between them. The DNA for the CDR3 is TGCAGCGTTGTTCCCCCTCGAGGGACCCAGTACTTC. Protein sequence: CSVVPPRGTQYF. Variable domain in full (rest from reference TRBV29-1 and TRBJ2-5): SAVISQKPSRDICQRGTSLTIQCQVDSQVTMMFWYRQQPGQSLTLIATANQGSEATYESGFVIDKFPISRPNLTFSTLTVSNMSPEDSSIYLCSVVPPRGTQYFGPGTRLLVL.

In its sample, this clone was seen once. The chain uses TRBV7-2 and TRBJ2-7; tentative D call: TRBD2 (6 bases). V lost 2 bases, J lost 6 bases, and 14 bases lay in between. Germline loops: CDR1 SGHTA, CDR2 FQGNSA. This CDR3 has 14 residues. The CDR3 reads CASSLFAGPSEQYF. The CDR3 DNA sequence: TGTGCCAGCAGCTTATTTGCGGGGCCGAGCGAGCAGTACTTC.

In regard to this clone: An end of the junction differs from the germline gene, which may be a read error. Different DNA sequences within this sample yield the same CDR3. V gene TRBV7-9 combines with J gene TRBJ2-7; D call uncertain. CDR1 is SEHNR and CDR2 is FQNEAQ in the germline V gene (reference sequence). There are 13 residues in the CDR3. The CDR3 sequence: CSSSLVGAYEQYF. DNA of the CDR3: TGTTCCAGCAGCTTAGTCGGAGCCTACGAGCAGTACTTC.

This clone is termed medium-sized. CDR3 nucleotide sequence: TGCGCCAGCAGCCAAGATTGGGTCGGGACATCAGACACCGGGGAGCTGTTTTTT. Its protein is CASSQDWVGTSDTGELFF. The chain is built from TRBV4-3 and TRBJ2-2; tentatively, D is TRBD1 (6 bases). Germline loops: CDR1 LGHNA, CDR2 YSLEER. The CDR3 has 18 amino acids. Trimming took 0 bases from V and 3 from J, leaving 17 bases between them.

The table lists this clone with a few counts. CDR3 loop: CASSLAWTGDYEQYF. The CDR3 nucleotides are TGCGCCAGCAGCCTAGCCTGGACAGGCGACTACGAGCAGTACTTC. The rearrangement links TRBV4-1 to TRBJ2-7; 7 bases map to TRBD1. This CDR3 comprises 15 residues. V dropped 4 bases and J dropped 3; count of bases not matched to a gene: 9. Germline values: CDR1 MGHRA, CDR2 YSYEKL.

This clone was counted a few times. The rearrangement uses TRBV7-9 and TRBJ1-5; the D is unclear. V was pared by 2 bases and J by 0 bases, with 8 bases between. Per germline, CDR1 SEHNR and CDR2 FQNEAQ (reference sequence). The CDR3 spans 15 residues. CDR3 bases: TGTGCCAGCAGCTTATCAGGCGATAGCAATCAGCCCCAGCATTTT. Its translation is CASSLSGDSNQPQHF.

The chain combines TRBV7-6 with TRBJ2-1; D possibly corresponds to TRBD1 (5 bases). Germline V gene lookup returns CDR1 SGHVS and CDR2 FNYEAQ. Deletions cut 3 bases from V and 6 bases from J, with 15 bases between. CDR3 length: 15 amino acids. In DNA, the CDR3 is TGTGCCAGCAGCTTGGGGCCCTCAGGGCTCAATGAGCAGTTCTTC. Its translation is CASSLGPSGLNEQFF.